The TCR beta chain under discussion was sequenced for a study of tumor-infiltrating lymphocytes in primary liver carcinoma. Study background: Tumors measured roughly 4 to 11 cm and were stage T1-T3 N0M0.

TCR beta cDNA came from around 0.5 ug total RNA, primed with a constant-region primer. TCR beta libraries came from three nested multiplex PCR rounds using slightly modified ARM-PCR. Using its own MiXCR run on the multiplex PCR reads, TCRdb lists one record per CDR3 protein. The sample includes around 190,000 distinct CDR3 sequences, around four fifths of them seen just once. Comment on this clonotype: Antigen specificity is unknown. At one boundary the junction diverges from the germline segment, which might be a read error.

Unsorted bulk tissue, about 19-31 mg of it, served as the source for co-extraction of RNA and DNA. Study-wide points: Compared with tumor region pairs, tumor-adjacent and tumor-blood pairs overlapped less. Tumor samples exhibited a significantly greater top-250-clone fraction than blood samples (p = 0.039). Present in all five tumor regions were only about 8-25% of the top clones.

The receptor was isolated from a man aged 35-49 years with primary liver carcinoma and hepatitis B virus infection. The sequenced material came from tumor tissue from primary liver carcinoma.

The CDR3 bases are TGCATCAGCAGTCAAGACCGAGGAGGGAGGGCCATGGTTCGCAATGAGCGGTTCTTC. Translated, it gives CISSQDRGGRAMVRNERFF. The chain uses TRBV4-1 and TRBJ2-1, with 7 positions matching TRBD2. Germline assignment: CDR1 MGHRA and CDR2 YSYEKL. The CDR3 sequence is 19 residues long.